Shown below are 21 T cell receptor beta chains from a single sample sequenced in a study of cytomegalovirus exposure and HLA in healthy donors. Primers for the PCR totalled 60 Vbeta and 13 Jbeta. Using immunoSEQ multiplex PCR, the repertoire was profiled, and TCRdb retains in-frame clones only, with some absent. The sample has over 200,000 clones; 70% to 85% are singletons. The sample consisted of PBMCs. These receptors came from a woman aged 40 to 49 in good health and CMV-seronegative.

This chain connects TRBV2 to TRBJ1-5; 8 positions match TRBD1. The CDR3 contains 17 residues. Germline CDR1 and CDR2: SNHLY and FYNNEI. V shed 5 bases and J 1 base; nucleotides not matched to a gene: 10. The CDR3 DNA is TGTGCCAGCAGTCGAATGTCAGGGGGCGCAAGCAATCAGCCCCAGCATTTT. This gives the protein CASSRMSGGASNQPQHF. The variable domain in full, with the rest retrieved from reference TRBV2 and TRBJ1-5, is EPEVTQTPSHQVTQMGQEVILRCVPISNHLYFYWYRQILGQKVEFLVSFYNNEISEKSEIFDDQFSVERPDGSNFTLKIRSTKLEDSAMYFCASSRMSGGASNQPQHFGDGTRLSIL.

In nucleotides, the CDR3 is TGTGCCAGCAGTTTCACAGATTCACCCCTCCACTTT. Translating it yields CASSFTDSPLHF. The rearrangement joins TRBV27 to TRBJ1-6; no clear D. The CDR3 length is 12 residues. The germline gives CDR1 MNHEY, CDR2 SMNVEV (reference sequence). Trimming removed 3 bases from V and 8 bases from J, with 5 bases in between.

Here the CDR3 DNA reads TGTGCCAGCAGTGAATTAACCGGGGGGCCCACTGAAGCTTTCTTT. Residues: CASSELTGGPTEAFF. The rearrangement links TRBV6-1 to TRBJ1-1; TRBD1 is a possible D gene (6 bases). Trimming took 2 bases from V and 4 from J, leaving 14 bases between them. The length of the CDR3 is 15 residues. Germline V gene lookup returns CDR1 MNHNS and CDR2 SASEGT.

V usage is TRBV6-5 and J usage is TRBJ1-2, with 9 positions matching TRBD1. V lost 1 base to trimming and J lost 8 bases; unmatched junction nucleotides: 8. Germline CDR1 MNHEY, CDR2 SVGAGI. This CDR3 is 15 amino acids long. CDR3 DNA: TGTGCCAGCAGTTACTACGACCGGGACAGGGACGGCTACACCTTC. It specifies CASSYYDRDRDGYTF.

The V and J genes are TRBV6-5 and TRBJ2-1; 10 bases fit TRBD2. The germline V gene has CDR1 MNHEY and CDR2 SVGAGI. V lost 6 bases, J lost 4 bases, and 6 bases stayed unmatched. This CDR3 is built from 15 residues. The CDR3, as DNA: TGTGCCAGCAGGCAAAAAGCGGGGGGGTACAATGAGCAGTTCTTC. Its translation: CASRQKAGGYNEQFF.

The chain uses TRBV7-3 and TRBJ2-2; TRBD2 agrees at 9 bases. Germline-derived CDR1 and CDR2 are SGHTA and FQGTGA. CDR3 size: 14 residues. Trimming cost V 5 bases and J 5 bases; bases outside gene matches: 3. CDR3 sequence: CASSRLAVTGELFF. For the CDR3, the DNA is TGTGCCAGCAGCCGACTAGCGGTGACCGGGGAGCTGTTTTTT.

The CDR3 coding sequence is TGTGCCAGCAGTCCTAAGACAGCAACCCTCTATGGCTACACCTTC. It is translated as CASSPKTATLYGYTF. This rearrangement joins TRBV21-1 to TRBJ1-2; TRBD1 is the table's D call and was not checked against the DNA. TRBV21-1 is termed a pseudogene. CDR3 length equals 15 residues.

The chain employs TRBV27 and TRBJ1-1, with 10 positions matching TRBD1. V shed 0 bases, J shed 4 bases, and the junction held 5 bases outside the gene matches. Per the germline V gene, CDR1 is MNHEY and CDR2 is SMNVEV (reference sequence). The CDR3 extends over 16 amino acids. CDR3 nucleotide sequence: TGTGCCAGCAGTTTATCGAGACAGGGGGCGAGCACTGAAGCTTTCTTT. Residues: CASSLSRQGASTEAFF.

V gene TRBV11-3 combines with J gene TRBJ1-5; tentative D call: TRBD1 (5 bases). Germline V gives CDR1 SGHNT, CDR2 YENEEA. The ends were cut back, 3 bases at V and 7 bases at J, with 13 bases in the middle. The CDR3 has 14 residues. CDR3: CASSLGREGQPQHF. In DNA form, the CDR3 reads TGTGCCAGCAGCTTGGGCAGGGAAGGACAGCCCCAGCATTTT.

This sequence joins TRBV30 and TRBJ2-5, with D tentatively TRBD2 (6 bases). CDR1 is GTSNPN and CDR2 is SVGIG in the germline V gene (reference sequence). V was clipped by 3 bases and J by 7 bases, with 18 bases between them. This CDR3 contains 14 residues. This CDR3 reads CAWRDVTGVGTQYF. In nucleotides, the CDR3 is TGTGCCTGGAGGGATGTTACGGGGGTTGGGACCCAGTACTTC.

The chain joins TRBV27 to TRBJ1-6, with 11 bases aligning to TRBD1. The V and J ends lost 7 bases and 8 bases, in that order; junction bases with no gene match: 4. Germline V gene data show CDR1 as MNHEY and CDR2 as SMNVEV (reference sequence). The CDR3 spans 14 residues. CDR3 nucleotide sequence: TGTGCCAGCACCCGGACAGGGGGCTATTCACCCCTCCACTTT. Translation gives CASTRTGGYSPLHF.

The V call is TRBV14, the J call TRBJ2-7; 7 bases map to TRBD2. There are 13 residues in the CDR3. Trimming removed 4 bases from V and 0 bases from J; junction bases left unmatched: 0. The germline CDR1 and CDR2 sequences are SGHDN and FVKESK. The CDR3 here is CASSRDYSYEQYF. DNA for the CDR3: TGTGCCAGCAGCCGGGACTACTCCTACGAGCAGTACTTC.

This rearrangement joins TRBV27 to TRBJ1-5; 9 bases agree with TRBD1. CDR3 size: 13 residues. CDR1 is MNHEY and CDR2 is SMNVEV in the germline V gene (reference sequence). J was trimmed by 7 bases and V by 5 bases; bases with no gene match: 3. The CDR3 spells CASSGQGRQPQHF. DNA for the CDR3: TGTGCCAGCAGTGGACAGGGGAGGCAGCCCCAGCATTTT.

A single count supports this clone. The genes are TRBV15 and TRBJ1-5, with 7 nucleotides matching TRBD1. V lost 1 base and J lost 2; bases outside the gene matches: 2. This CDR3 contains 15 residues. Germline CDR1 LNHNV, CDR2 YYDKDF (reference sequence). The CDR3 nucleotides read TGTGCCACCAGCAGAGCCGGGACAGGCAATCAGCCCCAGCATTTT. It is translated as CATSRAGTGNQPQHF. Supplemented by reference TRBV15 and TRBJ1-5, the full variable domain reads DAMVIQNPRYQVTQFGKPVTLSCSQTLNHNVMYWYQQKSSQAPKLLFHYYDKDFNNEADTPDNFQSRRPNTSFCFLDIRSPGLGDTAMYLCATSRAGTGNQPQHFGDGTRLSIL.

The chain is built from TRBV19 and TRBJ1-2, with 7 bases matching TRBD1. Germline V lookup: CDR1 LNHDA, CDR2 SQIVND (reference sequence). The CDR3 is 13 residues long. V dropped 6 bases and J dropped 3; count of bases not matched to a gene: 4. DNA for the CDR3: TGTGCCAGTAGCAAAACAGGGGACTATGGCTACACCTTC. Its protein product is CASSKTGDYGYTF.

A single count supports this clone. The CDR3 DNA reads TGTGCTAGTGGCCCTGGAGGACTACCGGCATCCTACGAGCAGTACTTC. It codes for CASGPGGLPASYEQYF. The rearrangement joins TRBV12-5 to TRBJ2-7, with D maybe TRBD2 (6 bases). The germline V gene encodes CDR1 LGHNT and CDR2 FRNRAP. Trimming took 6 bases from V and 1 from J, leaving 19 bases between them. This CDR3 has 16 amino acids.

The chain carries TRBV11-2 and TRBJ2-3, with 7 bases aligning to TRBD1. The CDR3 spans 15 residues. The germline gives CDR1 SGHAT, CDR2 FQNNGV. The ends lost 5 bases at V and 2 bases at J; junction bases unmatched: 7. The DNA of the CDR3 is TGTGCCAGCAGCCCAGCCGGGACAGCCACAGATACGCAGTATTTT. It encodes CASSPAGTATDTQYF.

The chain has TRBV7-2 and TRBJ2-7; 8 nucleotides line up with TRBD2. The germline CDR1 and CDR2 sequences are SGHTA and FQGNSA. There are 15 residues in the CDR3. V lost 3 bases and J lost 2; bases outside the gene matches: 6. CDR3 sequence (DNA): TGTGCCAGCAGCTTCCCGGGACTAGACCCCTACGAGCAGTACTTC. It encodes CASSFPGLDPYEQYF.

CDR3 protein: CASSLTGSYGYTF. The CDR3 nucleotides are TGTGCCAGCAGTTTAACAGGGAGCTATGGCTACACCTTC. The gene calls are TRBV28 and TRBJ1-2; perhaps TRBD1 as D (6 bases). V was trimmed by 2 bases and J by 4 bases, leaving 8 bases between them. The V gene's germline CDR1 is MDHEN and CDR2 SYDVKM. This CDR3 contains 13 residues.

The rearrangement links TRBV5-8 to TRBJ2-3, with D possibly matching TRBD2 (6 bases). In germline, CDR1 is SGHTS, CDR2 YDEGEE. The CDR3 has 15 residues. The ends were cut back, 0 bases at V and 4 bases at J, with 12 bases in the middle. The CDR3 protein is CASSLGGVSSDTQYF. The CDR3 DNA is TGTGCCAGCAGCTTGGGGGGGGTCTCGTCAGATACGCAGTATTTT.

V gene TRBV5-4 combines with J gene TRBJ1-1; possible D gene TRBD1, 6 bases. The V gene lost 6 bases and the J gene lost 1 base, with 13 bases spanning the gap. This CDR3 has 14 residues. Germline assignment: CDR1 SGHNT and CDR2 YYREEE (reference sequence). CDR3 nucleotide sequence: TGTGCCAGCATCAGCCAACAGGGGAACACTGAAGCTTTCTTT. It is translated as CASISQQGNTEAFF.